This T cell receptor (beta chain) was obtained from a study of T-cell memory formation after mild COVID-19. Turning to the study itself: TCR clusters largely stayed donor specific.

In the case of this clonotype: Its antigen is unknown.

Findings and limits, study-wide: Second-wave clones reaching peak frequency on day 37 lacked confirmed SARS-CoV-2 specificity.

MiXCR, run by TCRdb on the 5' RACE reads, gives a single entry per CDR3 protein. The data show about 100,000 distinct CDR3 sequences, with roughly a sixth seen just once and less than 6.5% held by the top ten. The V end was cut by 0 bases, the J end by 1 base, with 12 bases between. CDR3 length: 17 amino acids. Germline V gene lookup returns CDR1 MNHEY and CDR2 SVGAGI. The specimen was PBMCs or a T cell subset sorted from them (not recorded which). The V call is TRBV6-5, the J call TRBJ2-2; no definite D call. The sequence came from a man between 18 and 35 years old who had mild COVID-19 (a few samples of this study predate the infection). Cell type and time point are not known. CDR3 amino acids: CASSYSNRVLNTGELFF. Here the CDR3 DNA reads TGTGCCAGCAGTTACTCGAATCGGGTACTGAACACCGGGGAGCTGTTTTTT.